This TCR beta chain was identified during a study of post-analysis software for immune sequencing data. Prepared libraries of TCR beta cDNA carried unique molecular identifiers. Around 460,000 cDNA molecules came from roughly 1 to 10 million T cells. TCRdb called the PCR reads again in MiXCR, with one record for every CDR3 protein. Here the sample spans hundreds of thousands of distinct CDR3 sequences, approximately 53% being singletons. CDR1 is SQVTM, CDR2 ANQGSEA, per germline. CDR3 size: 12 residues. Trimming took off 3 bases at V and 4 bases at J, with 10 bases between the two ends. There are a few counts of this clonotype. Its antigen is unknown. Overall study results and limits: Significantly lower normalized Chao1 diversity was seen in multiple sclerosis patients than in controls. Patients had higher frequencies than controls of about 5 TRBV segments, including TRBV5-6, TRBV5-1 and TRBV20-1.

Sequenced material: blood. This TCR came from a girl between 10 and 17 years old with multiple sclerosis. The genes are TRBV29-1 and TRBJ2-7; TRBD2 is a possible D gene (6 bases). CDR3 in amino acids: CSVDGGGYEQYF. The CDR3 DNA reads TGCAGCGTTGACGGGGGAGGTTACGAGCAGTACTTC.